This TCR beta chain was obtained from a study of identical twins. This CDR3 contains 12 residues. Trimming cost V 6 bases and J 6 bases, with 14 bases left between them. Germline V lookup: CDR1 DFQATT, CDR2 SNEGSKA (reference sequence). Study-wide results and limits: The degree of excess twin sharing was weaker in beta out-of-frame sequences. Out-of-frame sharing of TCR alpha in monozygotic twins was underestimated by models.

Turning to this clonotype: Its antigen is unknown.

TCRdb ran MiXCR on the 5' RACE reads and lists one entry per CDR3 protein. The table includes hundreds of thousands of distinct CDR3 sequences, around 12% detected once. These records were also assigned to another study, of yellow fever vaccine responses in identical twins.

The chain carries TRBV20-1 and TRBJ2-5; a weak D match, TRBD2 (5 bases). The source is a woman in her late teens or twenties in good health. The sequenced sample consisted of PBMCs. The CDR3 bases are TGCAGTGCCCAACTAGGCACCCAGACCCAGTACTTC. Translated: CSAQLGTQTQYF.